This T cell receptor beta chain was sequenced for a study of blood T cell repertoires in COVID-19. Study details: Sample material is recorded as cDNA or gDNA derived from T cells, B-cell-depleted T cells, or PBMCs.

Sequencing was performed with immunoSEQ multiplex PCR; in TCRdb, only in-frame clones are kept and a portion is missing. The sample shows 70,000 or so clones, over 80% of them seen only once. V was pared by 6 bases and J by 1 base, with 18 bases of the junction left unmatched. CDR1 SGHKS and CDR2 YYEKEE come from the germline V gene (reference sequence). The CDR3 totals 19 residues. This clone has a handful of counts. Followed over time, Seattle patients had been enrolled while infection was active. The TCR originated in a man aged 45-60 years with COVID-19, enrolled during active disease. The chain recombines TRBV5-5 with TRBJ2-1, with 8 bases matching TRBD2. Input material: peripheral blood. The CDR3 is CASNLGGEASGLSYNEQFF. The CDR3 nucleotides are TGTGCCAGCAACTTAGGGGGGGAGGCTAGCGGGCTTTCCTACAATGAGCAGTTCTTC.